A single sample is the source of the 9 T cell receptor beta chains below, sequenced in a study of response to subunit inactivated influenza vaccine. MiXCR was run by TCRdb on the RT-PCR reads, yielding one entry per CDR3 protein. The sample has some 520,000 distinct CDR3 sequences; more than 15% are singletons. The sequencing used CD4+ T cells sorted from PBMCs, collected roughly 24 months after vaccination. These receptors all stem from a man aged 50 to 69 who received an inactivated influenza vaccine.

This chain links TRBV9 with TRBJ2-5; D might be TRBD1 (5 bases). CDR1 and CDR2 (germline): SGDLS, YYNGEE. V lost 2 bases to trimming and J lost 5 bases, with 10 bases between them. The CDR3 extends over 13 amino acids. This CDR3 reads CASSVGHLETQYF. The CDR3 DNA sequence: TGTGCCAGCAGCGTTGGACACCTTGAGACCCAGTACTTC.

The rearrangement joins TRBV29-1 to TRBJ2-5, with 9 positions matching TRBD2. In germline, CDR1 is SQVTM, CDR2 ANQGSEA. The CDR3 has 16 residues. The J segment lost 7 bases and the V segment lost 7 bases, leaving 19 bases of the junction unmatched. The CDR3: CSGSGLAGVSDGTQYF. For the CDR3, the DNA is TGCAGCGGCTCGGGGTTAGCGGGAGTCTCGGATGGGACCCAGTACTTC. The full variable domain, its missing parts supplied by reference TRBV29-1 and TRBJ2-5, is SAVISQKPSRDICQRGTSLTIQCQVDSQVTMMFWYRQQPGQSLTLIATANQGSEATYESGFVIDKFPISRPNLTFSTLTVSNMSPEDSSIYLCSGSGLAGVSDGTQYFGPGTRLLVL.

This clonotype has more than one count but fewer than ten. A read error may account for a junction end that differs from germline. This chain uses TRBV6-6 with TRBJ1-6; no definite D call. Germline V lookup: CDR1 MNHNY, CDR2 SVGAGI (reference sequence). The CDR3 covers 12 residues. The CDR3 here is CASSPPGTPLHF. The CDR3 DNA reads as TGTGCCAGCAGTCCACCCGGAACACCTCTCCACTTT.

The chain combines TRBV27 with TRBJ2-7; D not resolved. The CDR3 totals 15 residues. V dropped 2 bases and J dropped 0 bases, with 11 bases sitting between them. The germline CDR1 and CDR2 sequences are MNHEY and SMNVEV (reference sequence). CDR3 DNA: TGTGCCAGCAGTTTAGGGTCAGGACCCTCCTACGAGCAGTACTTC. It yields the protein CASSLGSGPSYEQYF.

This clonotype has a count of ten or more. The chain uses TRBV30 and TRBJ2-3; D not resolved. The V gene lost 2 bases and the J gene lost 2 bases, with 14 bases spanning the gap. This CDR3 is 15 amino acids long. CDR1 GTSNPN and CDR2 SVGIG come from the germline V gene (reference sequence). This chain's CDR3 is CAWSPGLLNTDTQYF. CDR3 bases: TGTGCCTGGAGTCCGGGCCTCCTGAACACAGATACGCAGTATTTT.

This clonotype occurred many times. The chain carries TRBV4-3 and TRBJ2-3; D may be TRBD2 (5 bases). The CDR3 is made up of 16 amino acids. CDR1 is LGHNA, CDR2 YSLEER, per germline. Deletions cut 1 base from V and 0 bases from J, with 11 bases between. The CDR3 DNA sequence: TGCGCCAGCAGCCAAGGGACTGGGCCTAGCACAGATACGCAGTATTTT. Its protein product is CASSQGTGPSTDTQYF.

There are a few counts of this clonotype. This chain uses TRBV20-1 with TRBJ1-2; possible D gene TRBD1, 5 bases. Trimming cost V 3 bases and J 4 bases, with 15 bases left between them. This CDR3 has 14 residues. Germline V gives CDR1 DFQATT, CDR2 SNEGSKA (reference sequence). The CDR3 region has the DNA TGCAGTGCTAGGGGGGACGGGGGATTCTATGGCTACACCTTC. Amino acid sequence: CSARGDGGFYGYTF.

The table lists this clonotype with a few counts. The chain carries TRBV11-3 and TRBJ1-1; TRBD1 might be the D (6 bases). Between the trimmed V and J ends, which lost 7 bases and 1 base, there was a span of 19 bases. The V gene's germline CDR1 is SGHNT and CDR2 YENEEA. This CDR3 is built from 16 residues. The CDR3 bases are TGTGCCAGCATCACATACAGGGCTTGCGGGAACACTGAAGCTTTCTTT. This encodes CASITYRACGNTEAFF. Complete variable domain (other parts from reference TRBV11-3 and TRBJ1-1): EAGVVQSPRYKIIEKKQPVAFWCNPISGHNTLYWYLQNLGQGPELLIRYENEEAVDDSQLPKDRFSAERLKGVDSTLKIQPAELGDSAVYLCASITYRACGNTEAFFGQGTRLTVV.

The chain is built from TRBV20-1 and TRBJ1-1, with no clear D. V lost 3 bases and J 0 bases, leaving 2 bases between the germline ends. In germline, CDR1 is DFQATT, CDR2 SNEGSKA (reference sequence). The CDR3 covers 11 residues. CDR3 sequence reads: CSASMNTEAFF. As DNA, the CDR3 is TGCAGTGCTAGCATGAACACTGAAGCTTTCTTT.